The source of this T cell receptor beta chain is a study of identical twins. The trim removed 3 bases at V and 0 bases at J, leaving 10 bases unmatched. Germline V CDR1 and CDR2: SGHVS, FQNEAQ. CDR3 length: 18 residues. From the 5' RACE reads, TCRdb called clonotypes with MiXCR, one entry per CDR3 protein. The sample includes 400,000 to 550,000 distinct CDR3 sequences, more than 13% seen only once; the top ten take about 0.97%. The same data also went into a second study, on yellow fever vaccine responses in identical twins.

The chain uses TRBV7-8 and TRBJ2-3, with 9 bases that match TRBD2. The sample was CD4+ T cells sorted from blood. The TCR was taken from a woman aged 18-29 years in good health. The CDR3, as DNA: TGTGCCAGCAGCTTGGGGACAATAGCGGGGGCCAGCACAGATACGCAGTATTTT. This encodes CASSLGTIAGASTDTQYF.